Listed below are T cell receptor beta chains from one sample, sequenced in a study of CD8+ T cells in alopecia areata. The assay was immunoSEQ multiplex PCR, and TCRdb's table has in-frame clones only and misses some. The table shows about 56,000 clones, with 96% occurring only once. The source material was CD8+ T cells sorted from blood, sampled at week 0. Source of these receptors: a human donor with alopecia areata. The CDR3 runs from the conserved cysteine through the conserved F or W. D genes are given only for firm matches. Clone size is stated in some rows and not others, as once, few, many or a class when expanded.

D gene,clone size,J gene,V gene,CDR3 protein,CDR3 DNA
TRBD2,once,TRBJ2-5,TRBV5-6,CASSSAGGPSQETQYF,TGTGCCAGCAGCTCTGCGGGGGGGCCGAGTCAAGAGACCCAGTACTTC
-,-,TRBJ2-3,TRBV10-3,CAISEARGATDTQYF,TGTGCCATCAGTGAGGCCAGGGGGGCCACAGATACGCAGTATTTT
-,-,TRBJ2-7,TRBV7-9,CASSLTDEQYF,TGTGCCAGCAGCTTGACGGACGAGCAGTACTTC
-,-,TRBJ2-7,TRBV11-2,CASSLADDGSHEQYF,TGTGCCAGCAGCTTAGCAGACGACGGTTCTCACGAGCAGTACTTC
-,-,TRBJ1-2,TRBV7-9,CASSLGGGYTF,TGTGCCAGCAGCTTGGGAGGTGGCTACACCTTC
-,-,TRBJ2-2,TRBV11-2,CASSLALGTGELFF,TGTGCCAGCAGCTTAGCGCTGGGCACCGGGGAGCTGTTTTTT
-,-,TRBJ2-2,TRBV25-1,CASSDTITGELFF,TGTGCCAGCAGTGACACGATCACCGGGGAGCTGTTTTTT
TRBD1,-,TRBJ1-1,TRBV14,CASSQDPKTGYTEAFF,TGTGCCAGCAGCCAAGACCCAAAGACAGGGTACACTGAAGCTTTCTTT
-,-,TRBJ1-1,TRBV4-1,CASSQEEALNTEAFF,TGCGCCAGCAGCCAAGAAGAGGCACTGAACACTGAAGCTTTCTTT
TRBD1,-,TRBJ2-7,TRBV28,CASSSQDRGRYEQYF,TGTGCCAGCAGTTCCCAGGACAGGGGGCGCTACGAGCAGTACTTC
-,-,TRBJ2-2,TRBV10-3,CASSYSAGELFF,TGTGCCAGCAGTTATAGCGCTGGGGAGCTGTTTTTT
TRBD2,-,TRBJ2-1,TRBV29-1,CSGGIAGVREQFF,TGCAGCGGAGGGATAGCGGGGGTAAGGGAGCAGTTCTTC
TRBD2,-,TRBJ2-1,TRBV5-4,CASSLASGGIDEQFF,TGTGCCAGCAGCCTAGCTAGCGGGGGTATCGATGAGCAGTTCTTC
TRBD1,-,TRBJ1-1,TRBV29-1,CSVEADRDTEAFF,TGCAGCGTTGAAGCGGACAGGGACACTGAAGCTTTCTTT
-,-,TRBJ2-1,TRBV29-1,CSVEDLRGYEQFF,TGCAGCGTTGAAGATTTAAGGGGCTATGAGCAGTTCTTC
-,-,TRBJ2-5,TRBV5-6,CASSLSVVVGGETQYF,TGTGCCAGCAGCTTGTCGGTCGTAGTGGGGGGAGAGACCCAGTACTTC
-,-,TRBJ2-7,TRBV5-1,CASSLVPGVYEQYF,TGCGCCAGCAGCTTGGTACCAGGGGTGTACGAGCAGTACTTC
TRBD1,-,TRBJ1-2,TRBV7-6,CASSPGTGSNYGYTF,TGTGCCAGCAGCCCCGGGACAGGATCTAACTATGGCTACACCTTC
-,once,TRBJ2-7,TRBV18,CASSPPDSYEQYF,TGCGCCAGCTCACCGCCGGACAGCTACGAGCAGTACTTC
-,-,TRBJ2-3,TRBV5-6,CASSLWTLTDTQYF,TGTGCCAGCAGCCTATGGACCCTCACAGATACGCAGTATTTT
-,-,TRBJ2-1,TRBV18,CASSPPNYNEQFF,TGTGCCAGCTCACCTCCCAACTACAATGAGCAGTTCTTC
-,-,TRBJ2-7,TRBV11-2,CASSLGVEAYEQYF,TGTGCCAGCAGCTTAGGGGTTGAGGCCTACGAGCAGTACTTC
-,-,TRBJ1-2,TRBV7-9,CASSSGNYGYTF,TGTGCCAGCAGCTCGGGGAACTATGGCTACACCTTC
-,-,TRBJ2-2,TRBV11-2,CASSQIVRPGELFF,TGTGCCAGCAGCCAGATAGTCAGACCCGGGGAGCTGTTTTTT